The T cell receptor (beta chain) described here comes from a study of PD-L1 blockade in urothelial cancer. Study in general: Administration of atezolizumab to patients began in the mid-2010s, at 1,200 mg intravenously every 3 weeks. Between 0 and 3 prior chemotherapy regimens had been given to patients. Blood drawn 3 weeks (second dose) and 6 weeks after treatment start was analyzed.

Study conclusions and caveats: Durable-benefit patients had greater expansion of tumor-associated blood clones at 3 weeks.

Repertoires were generated with immunoSEQ multiplex PCR, while TCRdb's copy carries only in-frame clones and drops some. Here the sample spans 48,000 or so clones, about 83% being singletons. Concerning this clone itself: The antigen remains unidentified.

CDR1 is MGHDK, CDR2 SYGVNS, per germline. The V gene lost 3 bases and the J gene lost 2 bases, with 14 bases spanning the gap. CDR3 length equals 16 residues. Time point of the sample: pretreatment peripheral blood. The rearrangement links TRBV25-1 to TRBJ2-1, with D tentatively TRBD2 (6 bases). Sequenced here: PBMCs, sampled around atezolizumab (anti-PD-L1) treatment. This TCR was recovered from a woman in her sixties or seventies with urothelial cancer. In DNA form, the CDR3 reads TGTGCCAGCAGTGATAGTAGGGGCGGGGCCTACAATGAGCAGTTCTTC. Translating it yields CASSDSRGGAYNEQFF.